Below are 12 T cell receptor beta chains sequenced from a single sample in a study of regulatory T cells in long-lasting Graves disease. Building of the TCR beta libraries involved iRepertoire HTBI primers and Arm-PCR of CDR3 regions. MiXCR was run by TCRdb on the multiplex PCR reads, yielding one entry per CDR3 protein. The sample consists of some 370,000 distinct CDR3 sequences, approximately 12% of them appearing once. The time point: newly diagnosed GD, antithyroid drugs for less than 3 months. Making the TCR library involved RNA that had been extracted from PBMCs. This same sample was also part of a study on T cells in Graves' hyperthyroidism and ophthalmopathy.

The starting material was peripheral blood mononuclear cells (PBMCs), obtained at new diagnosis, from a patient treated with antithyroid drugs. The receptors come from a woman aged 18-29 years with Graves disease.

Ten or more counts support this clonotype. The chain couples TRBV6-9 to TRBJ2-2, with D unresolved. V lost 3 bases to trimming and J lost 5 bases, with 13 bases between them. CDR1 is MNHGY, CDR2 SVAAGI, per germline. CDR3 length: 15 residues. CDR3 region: CASSYQYLETGELFF. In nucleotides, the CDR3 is TGTGCCAGCAGTTACCAGTACCTTGAAACCGGGGAGCTGTTTTTT.

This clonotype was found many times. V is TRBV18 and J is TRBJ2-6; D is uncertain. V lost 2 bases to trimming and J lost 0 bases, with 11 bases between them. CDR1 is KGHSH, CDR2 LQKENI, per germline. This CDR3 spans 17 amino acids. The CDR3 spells CASSPIVSSSGANVLTF. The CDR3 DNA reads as TGTGCCAGCTCACCAATCGTATCGAGCTCTGGGGCCAACGTCCTGACTTTC.

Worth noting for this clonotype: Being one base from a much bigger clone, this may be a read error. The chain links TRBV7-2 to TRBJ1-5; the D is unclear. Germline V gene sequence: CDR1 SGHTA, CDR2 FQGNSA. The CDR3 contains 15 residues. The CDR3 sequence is CAGSLALNGNQPQHF. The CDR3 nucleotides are TGTGCCGGCAGCTTAGCGCTGAATGGCAATCAGCCCCAGCATTTT.

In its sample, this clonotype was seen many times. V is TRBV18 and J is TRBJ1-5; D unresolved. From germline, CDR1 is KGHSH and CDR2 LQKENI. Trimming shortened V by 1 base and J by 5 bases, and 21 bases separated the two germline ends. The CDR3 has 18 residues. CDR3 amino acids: CASSPLRPGIGYDQPQHF. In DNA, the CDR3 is TGTGCCAGCTCACCACTACGTCCCGGGATCGGATATGATCAGCCCCAGCATTTT.

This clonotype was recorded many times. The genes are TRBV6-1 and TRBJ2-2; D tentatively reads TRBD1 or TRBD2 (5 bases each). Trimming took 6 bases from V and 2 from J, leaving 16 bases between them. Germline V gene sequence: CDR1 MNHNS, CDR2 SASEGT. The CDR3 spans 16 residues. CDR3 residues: CASSTPGPRNTGELFF. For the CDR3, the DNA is TGTGCCAGCAGCACACCGGGACCCCGTAACACCGGGGAGCTGTTTTTT.

The CDR3 DNA reads as TGTGCCAGCAGTCGATCTAGCGGCGAGCCCGATCAGTACTTC. Amino acids: CASSRSSGEPDQYF. The rearrangement uses TRBV6-2 or TRBV6-3 and TRBJ2-7; 7 bases align to TRBD2. This CDR3 has 14 amino acids. Germline V CDR1 and CDR2: MNHEY, SVGEGT. The junction had 14 bases not matched to a gene; V was cut back by 5 bases and J by 10 bases.

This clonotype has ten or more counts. CDR3 DNA: TGCAGTGCTCGTCTGGCTCGGGATACGCAGTATTTT. Its translation: CSARLARDTQYF. J is TRBJ2-3 and V is TRBV20-1, with no clear D. The CDR3 is 12 residues long. Trimming took off 5 bases at V and 6 bases at J, with 12 bases between the two ends. The germline gives CDR1 DFQATT, CDR2 SNEGSKA (reference sequence).

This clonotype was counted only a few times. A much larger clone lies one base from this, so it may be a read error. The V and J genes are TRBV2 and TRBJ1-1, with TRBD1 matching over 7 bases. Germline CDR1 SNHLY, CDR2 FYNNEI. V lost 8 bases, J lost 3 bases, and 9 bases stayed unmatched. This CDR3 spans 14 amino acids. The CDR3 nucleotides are TGTGCCAGCGGGGAGGACAGGAGGGACACTGAAGCTTTCTTT. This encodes CASGEDRRDTEAFF.

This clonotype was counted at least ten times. CDR3 nucleotides: TGTGCCAGCACCCAAAGGAGGGAGCTGTTTTTT. Its translation: CASTQRRELFF. The chain recombines TRBV5-8 with TRBJ1-4; D ambiguous. The J call may be faulty, since TRBJ2-2 better matches the DNA end. Germline CDR1 reads SGHTS; CDR2 reads YDEGEE. The CDR3 sequence is 11 residues long.

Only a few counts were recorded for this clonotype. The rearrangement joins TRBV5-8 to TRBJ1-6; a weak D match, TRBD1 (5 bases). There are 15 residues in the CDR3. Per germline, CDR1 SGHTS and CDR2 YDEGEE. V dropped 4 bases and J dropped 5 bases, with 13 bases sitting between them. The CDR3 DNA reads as TGTGCCAGCAGCCCGGGGGTCTTTGATAATTCACCCCTCCACTTT. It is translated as CASSPGVFDNSPLHF. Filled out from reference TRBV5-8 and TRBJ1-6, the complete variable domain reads EAGVTQSPTHLIKTRGQQATLRCSPISGHTSVYWYQQALGLGLQFLLWYDEGEERNRGNFPPRFSGRQFPNYSSELNVNALELEDSALYLCASSPGVFDNSPLHFGNGTRLTVT.

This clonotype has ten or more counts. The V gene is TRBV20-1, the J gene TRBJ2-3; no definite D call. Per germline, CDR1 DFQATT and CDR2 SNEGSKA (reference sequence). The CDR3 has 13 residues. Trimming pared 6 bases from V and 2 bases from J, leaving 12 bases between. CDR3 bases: TGCAGTGCCCCGGGCCGATCCACAGATACGCAGTATTTT. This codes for CSAPGRSTDTQYF.

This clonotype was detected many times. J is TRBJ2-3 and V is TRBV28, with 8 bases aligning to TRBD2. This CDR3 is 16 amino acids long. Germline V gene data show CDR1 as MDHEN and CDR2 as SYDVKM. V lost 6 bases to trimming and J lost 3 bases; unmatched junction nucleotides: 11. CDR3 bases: TGTGCCAGCAGGACCCCTAAGCGGGAGAGGACAGATACGCAGTATTTT. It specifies CASRTPKRERTDTQYF.